Presented here are 22 T cell receptor beta chains from one specimen sequenced in a study of T-cell reconstitution after alpha-beta-depleted transplantation in children. Unique molecular identifiers were used in preparing the TCRbeta library. MiXCR was run by TCRdb on the PCR reads, yielding one entry per CDR3 protein. The sample has fewer than 150,000 distinct CDR3 sequences, roughly 10% seen once. The material sequenced was PBMCs, mostly from graft donor cells, taken 180 days after TCRalphabeta/CD19-depleted stem cell transplant. The receptor set was obtained from a girl younger than two who had a stem cell transplant for combined immunodeficiency, so the T cells may come from the graft donor.

This clonotype turned up a few times. This chain uses TRBV7-2 with TRBJ2-2; D perhaps matches TRBD2 (8 bases). Trimming removed 2 bases from V and 5 bases from J, with 18 bases in between. CDR3 size: 17 residues. Germline CDR1 reads SGHTA; CDR2 reads FQGNSA. The CDR3 DNA reads TGTGCCAGCAGCTTAAAGGGGGCGGGGGGTGTGACCGGGGAGCTGTTTTTT. Protein: CASSLKGAGGVTGELFF. Full variable domain (outside the CDR3, taken from reference TRBV7-2 and TRBJ2-2): GAGVSQSPSNKVTEKGKDVELRCDPISGHTALYWYRQSLGQGLEFLIYFQGNSAPDKSGLPSDRFSAERTGGSVSTLTIQRTQQEDSAVYLCASSLKGAGGVTGELFFGEGSRLTVL.

This clonotype was seen more than once but under ten times. The chain has TRBV7-8 and TRBJ2-1, with 7 bases fitting TRBD2. The CDR3 covers 16 residues. The germline V gene has CDR1 SGHVS and CDR2 FQNEAQ. The V and J ends lost 5 bases and 3 bases, in that order; junction bases with no gene match: 10. The CDR3 DNA reads as TGTGCCAGCAGCCCCAAGCGGGAAATAAGCTACAATGAGCAGTTCTTC. Protein product: CASSPKREISYNEQFF.

The genes are TRBV9 and TRBJ2-7; TRBD2 is a possible D gene (7 bases). With 0 bases removed from V and 6 bases from J, the gap between germline ends came to 10 bases. Per the germline V gene, CDR1 is SGDLS and CDR2 is YYNGEE. There are 13 residues in the CDR3. CDR3 loop: CASSVGRGGEQYF. The CDR3 nucleotides are TGTGCCAGCAGCGTAGGGAGGGGGGGCGAGCAGTACTTC.

This rearrangement joins TRBV20-1 to TRBJ2-1, with D tentatively TRBD2 (6 bases). Germline assignment: CDR1 DFQATT and CDR2 SNEGSKA (reference sequence). The CDR3 spans 15 residues. The ends were cut back, 7 bases at V and 7 bases at J, with 23 bases in the middle. This chain's CDR3 is CSVHSRGPGENEQFF. The CDR3 bases are TGCAGTGTTCATAGCCGAGGGCCGGGGGAAAATGAGCAGTTCTTC.

The chain couples TRBV4-1 to TRBJ2-4, with D maybe TRBD2 (6 bases). The V end was cut by 3 bases, the J end by 8 bases, with 14 bases between. The CDR3 has 14 amino acids. Germline CDR1 is MGHRA and CDR2 is YSYEKL. CDR3 amino acids: CASSQESGGYIQYF. In DNA form, the CDR3 reads TGCGCCAGCAGCCAGGAATCCGGAGGGTACATTCAGTACTTC.

This clonotype was recorded a few times. The chain combines TRBV5-1 with TRBJ2-1; D ambiguous. V lost 4 bases, J lost 4 bases, and 12 bases lay in between. Germline V CDR1 and CDR2: SGHRS, YFSETQ. The length of the CDR3 is 14 residues. In DNA form, the CDR3 reads TGCGCCAGCAGCGGTACAGCGCATTACAATGAGCAGTTCTTC. Translating gives CASSGTAHYNEQFF.

Note on this clonotype: One end of the junction fails to match germline, which may point to a read error. The V call is TRBV5-1, the J call TRBJ2-7; 7 bases match TRBD1. The germline V gene encodes CDR1 SGHRS and CDR2 YFSETQ. This CDR3 contains 15 residues. The CDR3 protein is CASSPEGGPFYQQYF. In nucleotides, the CDR3 is TGCGCCAGCAGCCCCGAAGGGGGCCCGTTCTACCAGCAGTACTTC.

The chain uses TRBV19 and TRBJ2-1; D could derive from TRBD1 or TRBD2 (5 bases each). CDR1 and CDR2 from the germline V gene are LNHDA and SQIVND (reference sequence). The V end lost 7 bases, the J end lost 3 bases, and 13 bases lay between the germline ends. The length of the CDR3 is 14 residues. This CDR3 reads CASTPGTDYNEQFF. The DNA of the CDR3 is TGTGCCAGTACCCCGGGGACGGACTACAATGAGCAGTTCTTC.

This clonotype has more than one count but fewer than ten. The V gene is TRBV10-3, the J gene TRBJ2-1, with 11 bases lining up with TRBD1. The CDR3 runs 13 residues. V shed 7 bases, J shed 8 bases, and the junction held 4 bases outside the gene matches. Per germline, CDR1 ENHRY and CDR2 SYGVKD. The CDR3 DNA follows: TGTGCCATCATGGACAGGGGGCGTGATGAGCAGTTCTTC. This translates into CAIMDRGRDEQFF.

This clonotype came up a few times. The rearrangement links TRBV4-2 to TRBJ2-5, with 10 bases fitting TRBD2. Germline V gene data show CDR1 as LGHNA and CDR2 as YNFKEQ. The CDR3 length is 15 residues. Trimming took 4 bases from V and 5 from J; bases not matched to a gene: 7. The CDR3 is CASSPQRGGRETQYF. The CDR3, as DNA: TGTGCCAGCAGCCCCCAGCGGGGGGGCCGGGAGACCCAGTACTTC.

This chain links TRBV5-1 with TRBJ2-5, with 12 bases that match TRBD1. The CDR3 has 16 residues. Germline V gives CDR1 SGHRS, CDR2 YFSETQ. The V gene end was trimmed by 1 base and the J gene end by 4 bases; junction bases not matched to a gene: 5. The CDR3 is CASSLRGQGAAETQYF. In DNA form, the CDR3 reads TGCGCCAGCAGCTTGAGGGGACAGGGGGCGGCAGAGACCCAGTACTTC.

This clonotype was counted between two and nine times. In DNA form, the CDR3 reads TGCAGCGTTGAAGGCAGGCTAAACACAGATACGCAGTATTTT. It is translated as CSVEGRLNTDTQYF. V usage is TRBV29-1 and J usage is TRBJ2-3; D is ambiguous. Trimming cost V 1 base and J 2 bases, with 10 bases left between them. The CDR3 has 14 residues. Germline V gene sequence: CDR1 SQVTM, CDR2 ANQGSEA.

In this sample, this clonotype turned up a few times. The chain is built from TRBV6-5 and TRBJ2-3; TRBD2 aligns across 7 bases. CDR3 length: 15 amino acids. After removal of 2 bases from V and 1 base from J, the junction contained 3 bases not matched to a gene. Per the germline V gene, CDR1 is MNHEY and CDR2 is SVGAGI. CDR3: CASSYRLAGTDTQYF. For the CDR3, the DNA is TGTGCCAGCAGTTACAGACTAGCTGGCACAGATACGCAGTATTTT.

The sample holds a few counts of this clonotype. This chain uses TRBV24-1 with TRBJ2-1; 14 nucleotides line up with TRBD2. In germline, CDR1 is KGHDR, CDR2 SFDVKD. The V gene end was trimmed by 3 bases and the J gene end by 7 bases; junction bases not matched to a gene: 7. CDR3 length: 17 amino acids. CDR3 sequence: CATSDAGLAGENNEQFF. CDR3 bases: TGTGCCACCAGTGATGCGGGACTAGCGGGAGAAAATAATGAGCAGTTCTTC.

This clonotype was counted many times. The gene calls are TRBV29-1 and TRBJ1-5, with a possible D match to TRBD1 (6 bases). V lost 5 bases, J lost 0 bases, and 11 bases lay in between. The CDR3 length is 14 residues. Germline V gene lookup returns CDR1 SQVTM and CDR2 ANQGSEA. The CDR3 DNA is TGCAGCGTTAGTGAAGGGGGTAGCAATCAGCCCCAGCATTTT. Residues: CSVSEGGSNQPQHF.

This clonotype has only a few counts. The gene calls are TRBV5-1 and TRBJ2-2; D is possibly TRBD2 (7 bases). The germline V and J ends were trimmed by 3 bases and 6 bases, with 9 bases remaining between them. The CDR3 covers 13 residues. Germline V gene sequence: CDR1 SGHRS, CDR2 YFSETQ. In nucleotides, the CDR3 is TGCGCCAGCAGCTACGGGGGGCCCGGGGAGCTGTTTTTT. It translates to CASSYGGPGELFF.

This clonotype was seen a handful of times. The chain is built from TRBV6-1 and TRBJ1-1, with 8 bases fitting TRBD1. The V segment lost 10 bases and the J segment 3 bases; nucleotides outside the gene matches: 10. The CDR3 is 14 amino acids. Germline CDR1 MNHNS, CDR2 SASEGT. CDR3 DNA: TGTGCCACTTTGACAGGGGTGGGTGACACTGAAGCTTTCTTT. This gives the protein CATLTGVGDTEAFF.

This chain connects TRBV6-1 to TRBJ2-1; 11 bases agree with TRBD2. The CDR3 has 16 amino acids. After removal of 1 base from V and 8 bases from J, the junction contained 7 bases not matched to a gene. Per germline, CDR1 MNHNS and CDR2 SASEGT. The CDR3 reads CASSEGLAGNVYEQFF. The DNA of the CDR3 is TGTGCCAGCAGTGAAGGACTAGCGGGAAATGTTTATGAGCAGTTCTTC.

This clonotype showed up just a few times. J is TRBJ2-7 and V is TRBV28, with 9 bases that match TRBD1. Trimming removed 6 bases from V and 1 base from J; junction bases left unmatched: 7. This CDR3 has 15 residues. Germline assignment: CDR1 MDHEN and CDR2 SYDVKM. The CDR3 DNA follows: TGTGCCAGCAGGGCAACAGGGGGCGCGTCCTACGAGCAGTACTTC. It translates to CASRATGGASYEQYF.

The rearrangement links TRBV28 to TRBJ2-7, with D uncertain. Between the trimmed V and J ends, which lost 3 bases and 5 bases, there was a span of 14 bases. The CDR3 sequence is 14 residues long. Germline CDR1 reads MDHEN; CDR2 reads SYDVKM. This CDR3 reads CASSFLVSSDEQYF. The CDR3, as DNA: TGTGCCAGCAGTTTTTTGGTGTCTTCGGACGAGCAGTACTTC.

Comment on this clonotype: This may stem from a read error, because a much larger clone lies one nucleotide away. The V and J genes are TRBV5-6 and TRBJ2-1, with a tentative D call TRBD2 (5 bases). The V and J ends lost 4 bases and 6 bases respectively, with 17 bases between them. The germline CDR1 and CDR2 sequences are SGHDT and YYEEEE. The CDR3 is made up of 15 amino acids. This CDR3 is CASSPLASTLNEQFF. The CDR3 DNA reads as TGTGCCAGCAGCCCCCTGGCTAGCACCCTCAATGAGCAGTTCTTC.

This clonotype was seen many times. V and J are TRBV10-2 and TRBJ2-2; 8 positions agree with TRBD1. The germline gives CDR1 WSHSY, CDR2 SAAADI. V was clipped by 7 bases and J by 3 bases; unmatched bases: 7. The CDR3 extends over 15 amino acids. CDR3 protein: CASTQGAGDTGELFF. CDR3 bases: TGCGCCAGCACTCAGGGGGCGGGCGACACCGGGGAGCTGTTTTTT.